The 2 T cell receptor beta chains below come from one sample, sequenced in a study of T cell changes during pregnancy in multiple sclerosis. Clones were read by immunoSEQ multiplex PCR, and TCRdb kept only the in-frame ones, dropping some. This table holds roughly 100,000 clones, roughly 91% found once. The sample consisted of peripheral blood, taken after pregnancy. These receptors were collected from a female donor in good health, enrolled as a control in a pregnancy study.

This rearrangement joins TRBV5-4 to TRBJ1-1; unclear D gene. Trimming took off 4 bases at V and 1 base at J, with 14 bases between the two ends. The germline V gene encodes CDR1 SGHNT and CDR2 YYREEE (reference sequence). CDR3 length: 15 amino acids. CDR3 protein: CASSRGGPRNTEAFF. The CDR3 bases are TGTGCCAGCAGCCGTGGAGGACCGAGGAACACTGAAGCTTTCTTT.

The chain is built from TRBV5-1 and TRBJ2-3; 7 nucleotides align to TRBD2. CDR1 is SGHRS, CDR2 YFSETQ, per germline. The CDR3 is made up of 15 amino acids. The trim removed 0 bases at V and 4 bases at J, leaving 5 bases unmatched. The CDR3 sequence is CASSLAAGPADTQYF. The CDR3 DNA reads TGCGCCAGCAGCTTGGCAGCGGGGCCTGCAGATACGCAGTATTTT.